A selection of T cell receptor beta chains follows, all from one sample in a study of blood T cell repertoires in COVID-19. This table comes from immunoSEQ multiplex PCR, and its TCRdb copy is limited to in-frame clones, with some not included. The sample carries 140,000 or so clones, roughly 86% recorded once. Sequenced sample: peripheral blood. These receptors all stem from a human donor in a cohort sampled during active COVID-19. Each CDR3 is given with its conserved first and last residue.

j_call | v_call | cdr3_aa
TRBJ1-5 | TRBV19 | CASSIQGTARSQPQHF
TRBJ2-1 | TRBV13 | CASSLTSGRPNEQFF
TRBJ2-1 | TRBV5-1 | CASSIGTRVAYNEQFF
TRBJ2-4 | TRBV5-1 | CASSLKIGEAKNIQYF
TRBJ2-6 | TRBV6-1 | CASSDFRGSGANVLTF
TRBJ2-1 | TRBV27 | CASSSRDRGLFNEQFF
TRBJ1-2 | TRBV7-9 | CASSLDIVQPESDGYTF
TRBJ1-2 | TRBV27 | CASSSRDYGYTF
TRBJ2-3 | TRBV13 | CASSLPLGLAGGIADTQYF
TRBJ2-1 | TRBV6-2/TRBV6-3 | CASSYSSASGVYNEQFF
TRBJ2-1 | TRBV6-1 | CASSEARVDEQFF
TRBJ2-1 | TRBV29-1 | CSVLGGDNEQFF
TRBJ2-7 | TRBV18 | CASSDDYPYEQYF
TRBJ2-3 | TRBV28 | CASSLSGGKGSQYF
TRBJ2-1 | TRBV6-5 | CASSPTGTSYHEQFF
TRBJ2-3 | TRBV15 | CATSRRSGSSAGDTQYF
TRBJ2-7 | TRBV10-2 | CASSPGLAGVSSYEQYF
TRBJ2-3 | TRBV12-2 | CASRLKSEQLHTDTQYF
TRBJ2-7 | TRBV2 | CASREGGLSYEQYF
TRBJ1-3 | TRBV11-2 | CASSPGGLGSGNTIYF